The entry below gives a single T cell receptor beta chain sequence along with its context. Its antigen is still unknown. This sample is drawn from a study of CD8+ T cells in alopecia areata. Study as a whole: Treated patients were dosed with oral tofacitinib, taking 5 to 10 mg twice daily.

cDNA reverse transcribed from extracted RNA served as the sequencing template. Sequencing used immunoSEQ multiplex PCR; TCRdb keeps in-frame clones, though not all of them. The sample includes about 180,000 clones, roughly 60% of them seen just once. Notes on the study in general: Scalp specimens additionally yield sequences from normal skin's resident alphabeta T cells.

The V end was cut by 11 bases, the J end by 1 base, with 12 bases between. The germline V gene encodes CDR1 SNHLY and CDR2 FYNNEI. The length of the CDR3 is 12 residues. Material: CD4+ T cells sorted from blood, obtained at week 0. The clonotype was recovered from a human donor with alopecia areata. This chain connects TRBV2 to TRBJ2-7, with D maybe TRBD2 (6 bases). Here the CDR3 reads CAGGTLSYEQYF. DNA of the CDR3: TGTGCCGGAGGGACCTTGTCCTACGAGCAGTACTTC.